The 26 T cell receptor beta chains below all came from one sample that was sequenced in a study of CD8 T cells in ankylosing spondylitis (dated by TCRdb to about 2017). Libraries were constructed by 5' RACE. Reads for this sample came from an Illumina HiSeq 2500. Using fastp at Q25 and MiXCR, TCRdb reprocessed the public reads and kept productive beta chains. Each entry merges the rows of one CDR3 protein and shows their most common DNA and genes. The sample has 200,000 to 250,000 distinct CDR3 sequences on record, about 10% of them singletons. About 19% of the sample goes to the ten largest clones. The sample consisted of blood, either unsorted or a sorted T cell fraction (not recorded which). Source of these receptors: a male donor with ankylosing spondylitis or in good health (not recorded which).

This clonotype was recorded many times. This chain's CDR3 is CSVAGDTNTGELFF. CDR3 nucleotides: TGCAGCGTTGCTGGGGACACCAACACCGGGGAGCTGTTTTTT. The J gene is TRBJ2-2, the V gene TRBV29-1, with D possibly TRBD1 on 6 matching bases. This CDR3 contains 14 residues. The germline V gene has CDR1 SQVTM and CDR2 ANQGSEA. V lost 4 bases and J lost 2, with 11 bases in between.

This clonotype showed up many times. This sequence joins TRBV9 and TRBJ2-7; no clear D gene. Trimming shortened V by 4 bases and J by 4 bases, and 18 bases separated the two germline ends. CDR1 and CDR2 (germline): SGDLS, YYNGEE. The length of the CDR3 is 15 residues. Here the CDR3 DNA reads TGTGCCAGCAGCACCGACACGGGTTTTTTGTACGAGCAGTACTTC. Its translation: CASSTDTGFLYEQYF.

This clonotype was detected many times. This sequence joins TRBV12-3 or TRBV12-4 and TRBJ2-7, with D uncertain. Trimming removed 5 bases at V and 7 bases at J, with 18 bases between. The CDR3 runs 14 residues. As DNA, the CDR3 is TGTGCCAGCAGTCCTTCCCTGAAGGAGATTGAGCAGTACTTC. Translating it yields CASSPSLKEIEQYF.

In its sample, this clonotype was seen many times. This chain uses TRBV29-1 with TRBJ1-1; D is uncertain. Trimming removed 3 bases from V and 7 bases from J, with 6 bases in between. The CDR3 totals 10 residues. CDR1 and CDR2 (germline): SQVTM, ANQGSEA. CDR3 residues: CSVDIDEAFF. Here the CDR3 DNA reads TGCAGCGTTGACATAGATGAAGCTTTCTTT.

A remark on this clonotype: Since a much larger clone is just one base distant, this may be a read error. The CDR3 spells CASSLTSGGSYDQYF. The CDR3 bases are TGTGCCAGCAGCCTGACTAGCGGGGGTTCCTACGATCAGTACTTC. V usage is TRBV5-5 and J usage is TRBJ2-7; 12 bases match TRBD2. The germline V gene has CDR1 SGHKS and CDR2 YYEKEE (reference sequence). There are 15 residues in the CDR3. Supplemented by reference TRBV5-5 and TRBJ2-7, the full variable domain reads DAGVTQSPTHLIKTRGQQVTLRCSPISGHKSVSWYQQVLGQGPQFIFQYYEKEERGRGNFPDRFSARQFPNYSSELNVNALLLGDSALYLCASSLTSGGSYDQYFGPGTRLTVT.

The sample holds a few counts of this clonotype. The chain joins TRBV3-1 to TRBJ2-3, with D possibly being TRBD1 or TRBD2 (5 bases each). The CDR3 is 16 residues long. Trimming removed 1 base from V and 1 base from J, with 12 bases in between. The germline V gene has CDR1 LGHDT and CDR2 YNNKEL (reference sequence). CDR3 nucleotides: TGTGCCAGCAGCCAAGCTTTTGGGGGTGGCACAGATACGCAGTATTTT. Translating gives CASSQAFGGGTDTQYF.

This clonotype was seen ten or more times. J is TRBJ2-3 and V is TRBV10-3; 8 bases agree with TRBD2. The CDR3 loop spans 15 amino acids. Germline loops: CDR1 ENHRY, CDR2 SYGVKD. The junction had 5 bases not matched to a gene; V was cut back by 1 base and J by 5 bases. In DNA form, the CDR3 reads TGTGCCATCAGTGAGTTGGCGGGGGGCCGAGATACGCAGTATTTT. It codes for CAISELAGGRDTQYF.

The V call is TRBV24-1, the J call TRBJ2-1, with D unresolved. The CDR3 is 17 residues long. Trimming left V 3 bases short and J 12 bases short, with 26 bases between. The germline CDR1 and CDR2 sequences are KGHDR and SFDVKD. The CDR3 here is CATSDPPVVRGILRQFF. For the CDR3, the DNA is TGTGCCACCAGTGATCCCCCGGTGGTTCGAGGCATTTTGAGGCAGTTCTTC.

The table lists this clonotype with a few counts. V is TRBV5-6 and J is TRBJ1-5; no reliable D call. The germline V gene has CDR1 SGHDT and CDR2 YYEEEE. The CDR3 sequence is 13 residues long. V shed 4 bases and J shed 12 bases, with 17 bases lying between them. The CDR3 spells CASSQSASGYQHF. In DNA form, the CDR3 reads TGTGCCAGCAGCCAGTCCGCGAGTGGTTACCAGCATTTT.

The rearrangement joins TRBV9 to TRBJ2-1, with TRBD1 matching over 7 bases. Unmatched junction bases numbered 4, after V lost 4 bases and J lost 3 bases. The CDR3 loop spans 14 amino acids. Per germline, CDR1 SGDLS and CDR2 YYNGEE. DNA of the CDR3: TGTGCCAGCAGCCCCCAGGGGGACTACAATGAGCAGTTCTTC. Amino acid sequence: CASSPQGDYNEQFF.

This clonotype was recorded at least ten times. The V gene is TRBV20-1, the J gene TRBJ2-3; D is undetermined. The CDR3 length is 13 residues. Trimming removed 4 bases from V and 5 bases from J, with 13 bases in between. From germline, CDR1 is DFQATT and CDR2 SNEGSKA (reference sequence). This chain's CDR3 is CSAISSGGDTQYF. In nucleotides, the CDR3 is TGCAGTGCTATCTCGTCGGGTGGAGATACGCAGTATTTT.

About this clonotype itself: A much larger clone lies one base from this, so it may be a read error. The chain links TRBV7-3 to TRBJ1-1; possibly TRBD1 for D (5 bases). Trimming left V 4 bases short and J 3 bases short, with 12 bases between. There are 14 residues in the CDR3. The germline V gene encodes CDR1 SGHTA and CDR2 FQGTGA. The CDR3 here is CASSSTGGDTEAFF. CDR3 nucleotides: TGTGCCAGCAGCTCAACTGGGGGGGACACTGAAGCTTTCTTT.

This clonotype was recorded at least ten times. The chain joins TRBV4-2 to TRBJ2-5; the match to TRBD1 covers 7 bases. V shed 0 bases, J shed 10 bases, and the junction held 11 bases outside the gene matches. The CDR3 sequence is 15 residues long. CDR1 and CDR2 from the germline V gene are LGHNA and YNFKEQ. The DNA of the CDR3 is TGTGCCAGCAGCCAAGATAGGACAGCCCCAGGGGGCCAGTACTTC. Translated, it gives CASSQDRTAPGGQYF.

The V call is TRBV15, the J call TRBJ2-6; D gene ambiguous. Germline loops: CDR1 LNHNV, CDR2 YYDKDF (reference sequence). This CDR3 spans 14 amino acids. V lost 5 bases to trimming and J lost 1 base, with 6 bases between them. In nucleotides, the CDR3 is TGTGCCACCAGCCGCCAATCTGGGGCCAACGTCCTGACTTTC. Encoded protein: CATSRQSGANVLTF.

Ten or more counts support this clonotype. V usage is TRBV5-6 and J usage is TRBJ2-7, with D perhaps matching TRBD1 (6 bases). CDR1 and CDR2 from the germline V gene are SGHDT and YYEEEE. This CDR3 contains 15 residues. The V gene lost 3 bases and the J gene lost 7 bases, with 20 bases spanning the gap. CDR3 residues: CASSSTGYGSWEQYF. The CDR3 DNA sequence: TGTGCCAGCAGCTCGACAGGTTATGGGTCGTGGGAGCAGTACTTC.

The count of this clonotype is one. Since a much larger clone is just one base distant, this may be a read error. V usage is TRBV12-3 or TRBV12-4 and J usage is TRBJ2-3, with TRBD2 matching over 13 bases. There are 18 residues in the CDR3. DNA for the CDR3: TGTGCCAGCAGTCAGCGAATGACTAGCGGGGGGAGCACAGATACGCAGTTTTTT. Protein product: CASSQRMTSGGSTDTQFF.

This clonotype appeared many times. The CDR3 DNA follows: TGCAGCGTTGGGGGACTAGCGGGCCAAGAGACCCAGTACTTC. Encoded protein: CSVGGLAGQETQYF. V gene TRBV29-1 combines with J gene TRBJ2-5; TRBD2 matches 12 bases. With 4 bases clipped from V and 1 base from J, the junction kept 1 base outside the gene matches. CDR3 length: 14 amino acids. The germline V gene encodes CDR1 SQVTM and CDR2 ANQGSEA.

The chain links TRBV9 to TRBJ2-7; possibly TRBD2 for D (5 bases). Germline loops: CDR1 SGDLS, CDR2 YYNGEE. The V end was cut by 0 bases, the J end by 2 bases, with 12 bases between. This CDR3 comprises 15 residues. CDR3 residues: CASSVGEGSTYEQYF. The CDR3 DNA sequence: TGTGCCAGCAGCGTAGGAGAGGGCAGCACCTACGAGCAGTACTTC.

This clonotype was counted many times. The chain joins TRBV5-1 to TRBJ1-1; maybe TRBD1 (5 bases). V was cut by 1 base and J by 5 bases, with 12 bases left in between. Germline values: CDR1 SGHRS, CDR2 YFSETQ. This CDR3 has 14 amino acids. The CDR3 spells CASSLWQGRTEAFF. The CDR3 DNA reads TGCGCCAGCAGCTTGTGGCAGGGAAGGACTGAAGCTTTCTTT.

The V call is TRBV3-1, the J call TRBJ1-6; D is perhaps TRBD1 (6 bases). CDR1 LGHDT and CDR2 YNNKEL come from the germline V gene (reference sequence). The CDR3 spans 14 residues. The V and J ends lost 0 bases and 7 bases respectively, with 7 bases between them. The CDR3 here is CASSQEGTNSPLHF. The CDR3 DNA is TGTGCCAGCAGCCAAGAGGGGACAAATTCACCCCTCCACTTT.

The table lists this clonotype with a few counts. This chain connects TRBV5-1 to TRBJ2-1; TRBD2 matches 13 bases. CDR3 size: 18 residues. With V trimmed by 4 bases and J by 7 bases, 14 bases remained unmatched. CDR1 and CDR2 from the germline V gene are SGHRS and YFSETQ. The CDR3, as DNA: TGCGCCAGCAGCGTAGCGATGTTGACTAGCGGGGGGCTGAATGAGCAGTTCTTC. It yields the protein CASSVAMLTSGGLNEQFF. The variable domain in full, completed from reference TRBV5-1 and TRBJ2-1, reads KAGVTQTPRYLIKTRGQQVTLSCSPISGHRSVSWYQQTPGQGLQFLFEYFSETQRNKGNFPGRFSGRQFSNSRSEMNVSTLELGDSALYLCASSVAMLTSGGLNEQFFGPGTRLTVL.

Many counts were recorded for this clonotype. The chain has TRBV6-5 and TRBJ1-1; 7 bases line up with TRBD1. The germline gives CDR1 MNHEY, CDR2 SVGAGI. The length of the CDR3 is 14 residues. V trimming: 4 bases; J trimming: 10 bases; junction bases outside the gene matches: 12. Here the CDR3 reads CASSSSDRARGAFF. CDR3 coding DNA: TGTGCCAGCAGTTCCTCCGACAGGGCGCGGGGAGCTTTCTTT.

A note on this clonotype: One base away lies a much larger clone, so this may be a sequencing read error. The chain combines TRBV15 with TRBJ1-2, with D perhaps TRBD1 (5 bases). The CDR3 totals 13 residues. V dropped 0 bases and J dropped 12 bases, with 14 bases sitting between them. CDR1 and CDR2 from the germline V gene are LNHNV and YYDKDF (reference sequence). The CDR3 nucleotides read TGTGCCACCAGCAGAGATCGGGGGGACGGCCACACCTTC. Residues: CATSRDRGDGHTF.

About this clonotype itself: At one of its ends the junction is not consistent with the germline gene, which may arise from a read error. The chain carries TRBV5-6 and TRBJ1-1; a weak D match, TRBD1 (6 bases). Per the germline V gene, CDR1 is SGHDT and CDR2 is YYEEEE. The CDR3 totals 13 residues. CDR3 in amino acids: CACSLAGDTEAFF. CDR3 in DNA: TGTGCCTGCAGTTTGGCAGGGGACACTGAAGCTTTCTTT.

This clonotype was picked up many times. V is TRBV6-1 and J is TRBJ2-7; D perhaps matches TRBD2 (6 bases). The CDR3 loop spans 15 amino acids. Germline CDR1 reads MNHNS; CDR2 reads SASEGT. Trimming took 2 bases from V and 5 from J, leaving 16 bases between them. The CDR3 nucleotides read TGTGCCAGCAGTGAATTGACTGGAGGGTTCAACGAGCAGTACTTC. Translation gives CASSELTGGFNEQYF.

This clonotype was picked up many times. CDR3 in DNA: TGCGCCAGCAGCTTGCCCCCTGGGACCCAGTACTTC. Translation: CASSLPPGTQYF. J is TRBJ2-5 and V is TRBV5-1; no firm D call. Germline V CDR1 and CDR2: SGHRS, YFSETQ. This CDR3 spans 12 amino acids. V shed 1 base and J shed 7 bases, with 8 bases lying between them.